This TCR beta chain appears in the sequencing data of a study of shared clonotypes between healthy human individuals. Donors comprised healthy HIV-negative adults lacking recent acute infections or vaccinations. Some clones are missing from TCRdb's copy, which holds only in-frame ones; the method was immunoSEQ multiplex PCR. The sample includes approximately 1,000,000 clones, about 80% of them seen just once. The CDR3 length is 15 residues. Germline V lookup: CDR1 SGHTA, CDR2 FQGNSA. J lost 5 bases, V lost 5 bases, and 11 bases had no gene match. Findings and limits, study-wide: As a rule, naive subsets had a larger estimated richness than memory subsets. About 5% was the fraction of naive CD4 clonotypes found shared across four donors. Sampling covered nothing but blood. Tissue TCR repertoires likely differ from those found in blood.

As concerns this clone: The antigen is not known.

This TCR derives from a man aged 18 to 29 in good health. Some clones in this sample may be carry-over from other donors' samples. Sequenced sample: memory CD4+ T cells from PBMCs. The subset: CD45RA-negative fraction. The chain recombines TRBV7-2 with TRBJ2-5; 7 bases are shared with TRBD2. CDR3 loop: CASSPIAGTRETQYF. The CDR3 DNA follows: TGTGCCAGCAGCCCCATAGCGGGTACGCGGGAGACCCAGTACTTC. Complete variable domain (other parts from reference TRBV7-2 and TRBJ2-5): GAGVSQSPSNKVTEKGKDVELRCDPISGHTALYWYRQSLGQGLEFLIYFQGNSAPDKSGLPSDRFSAERTGGSVSTLTIQRTQQEDSAVYLCASSPIAGTRETQYFGPGTRLLVL.